This entry is about one T cell receptor (beta chain). As yet, its antigen is unknown. The sample is drawn from a study of T cells in Graves' hyperthyroidism and ophthalmopathy. Overall study results and limits: Ophthalmopathy could be told apart from stable hyperthyroidism with a 13 V-J model.

Amplification of TCR beta CDR3 regions used RNA as the template. Carried out on the TCR CDR3, a first-round RT-PCR used the HTBI primer set. One entry per CDR3 protein results from TCRdb running MiXCR on the multiplex PCR reads. The sample yields 400,000 or so distinct CDR3 sequences, 11% to 15% seen once. The CDR3 consists of 14 residues. The junction had 5 bases not matched to a gene; V was cut back by 3 bases and J by 10 bases. CDR1 is SGHRS and CDR2 is YFSETQ in the germline V gene. This TCR was recovered from a man over 45 with Graves' ophthalmopathy. The chain carries TRBV5-1 and TRBJ1-6; 9 positions agree with TRBD1. Sequences were obtained from blood. The CDR3 protein is CASSSGQGRSPLHF. CDR3 DNA: TGCGCCAGCAGCTCGGGACAGGGACGATCACCCCTCCACTTT. The full variable domain, in which reference TRBV5-1 and TRBJ1-6 provide the parts outside the CDR3, is KAGVTQTPRYLIKTRGQQVTLSCSPISGHRSVSWYQQTPGQGLQFLFEYFSETQRNKGNFPGRFSGRQFSNSRSEMNVSTLELGDSALYLCASSSGQGRSPLHFGNGTRLTVT.